This TCR beta chain stems from a study of blood T cell repertoires in COVID-19. Across the study: From the United States, Italy and Spain came samples of acute and convalescent COVID-19. Sources were T cells, B-cell-depleted T cells, or PBMCs; the material itself was cDNA or gDNA.

Losses at the gene ends were 3 bases for V and 2 bases for J; bases not matched to a gene: 6. This CDR3 comprises 15 residues. Germline CDR1 reads KGHSH; CDR2 reads LQKENI. Patients in Seattle were enrolled during active infection, then followed longitudinally. Per the authors' pipeline: For nucleated cells, counts were estimated from reference gene primer amplification. Generated by immunoSEQ multiplex PCR, the TCRdb table keeps only in-frame clones and is missing some. Clonal size and the V and J genes are those of that table, whereas D and trimming came from the DNA. The table records nearly 200,000 clones, just under 85% of them present only once.

The source is a man in his sixties with COVID-19, enrolled during active disease. J is TRBJ1-2 and V is TRBV18, with 7 positions matching TRBD1. The sample taken for sequencing was peripheral blood. The CDR3 DNA sequence: TGTGCCAGCTCACCCGGTGGCAGGGGGAACTATGGCTACACCTTC. It yields the protein CASSPGGRGNYGYTF.